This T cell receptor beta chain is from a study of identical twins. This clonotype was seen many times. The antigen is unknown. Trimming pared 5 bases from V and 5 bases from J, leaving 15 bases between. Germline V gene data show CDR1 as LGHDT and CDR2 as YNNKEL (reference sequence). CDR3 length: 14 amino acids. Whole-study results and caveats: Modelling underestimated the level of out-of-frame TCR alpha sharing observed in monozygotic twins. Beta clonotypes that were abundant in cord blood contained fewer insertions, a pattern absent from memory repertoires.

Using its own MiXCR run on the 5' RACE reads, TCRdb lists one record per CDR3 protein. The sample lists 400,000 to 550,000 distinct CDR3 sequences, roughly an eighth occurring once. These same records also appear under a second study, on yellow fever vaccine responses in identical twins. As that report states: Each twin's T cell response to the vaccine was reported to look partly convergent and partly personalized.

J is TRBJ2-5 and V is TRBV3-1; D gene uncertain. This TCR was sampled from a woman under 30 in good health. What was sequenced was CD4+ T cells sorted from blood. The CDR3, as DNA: TGTGCCAGCAGCAGCCCGAAAAGAGGCGAGACCCAGTACTTC. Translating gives CASSSPKRGETQYF.